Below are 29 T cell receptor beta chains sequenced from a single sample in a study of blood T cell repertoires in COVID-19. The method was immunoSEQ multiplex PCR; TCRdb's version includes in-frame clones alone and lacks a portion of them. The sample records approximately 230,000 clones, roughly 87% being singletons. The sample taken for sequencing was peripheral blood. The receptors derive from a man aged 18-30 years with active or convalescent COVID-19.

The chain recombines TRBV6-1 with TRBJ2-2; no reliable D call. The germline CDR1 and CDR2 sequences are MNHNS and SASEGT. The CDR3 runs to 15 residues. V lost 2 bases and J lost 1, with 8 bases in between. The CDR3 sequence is CASSERRLNTGELFF. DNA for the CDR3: TGTGCCAGCAGTGAAAGGCGGTTGAACACCGGGGAGCTGTTTTTT.

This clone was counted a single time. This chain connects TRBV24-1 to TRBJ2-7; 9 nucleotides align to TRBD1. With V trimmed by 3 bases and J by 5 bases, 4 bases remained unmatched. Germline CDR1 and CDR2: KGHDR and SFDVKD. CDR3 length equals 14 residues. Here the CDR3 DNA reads TGTGCCACCAGTGATAGGGGGACAGGGAACGAGCAGTACTTC. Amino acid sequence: CATSDRGTGNEQYF.

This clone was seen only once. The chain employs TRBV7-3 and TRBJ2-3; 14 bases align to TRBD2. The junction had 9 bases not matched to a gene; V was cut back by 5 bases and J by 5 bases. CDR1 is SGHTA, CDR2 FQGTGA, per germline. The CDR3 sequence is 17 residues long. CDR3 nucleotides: TGTGCCAGCAGCCCTAGACTAGCGGGGGGGCCGGGAGATACGCAGTATTTT. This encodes CASSPRLAGGPGDTQYF. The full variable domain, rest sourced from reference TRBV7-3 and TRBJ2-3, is GAGVSQTPSNKVTEKGKYVELRCDPISGHTALYWYRQSLGQGPEFLIYFQGTGAADDSGLPNDRFFAVRPEGSVSTLKIQRTERGDSAVYLCASSPRLAGGPGDTQYFGPGTRLTVL.

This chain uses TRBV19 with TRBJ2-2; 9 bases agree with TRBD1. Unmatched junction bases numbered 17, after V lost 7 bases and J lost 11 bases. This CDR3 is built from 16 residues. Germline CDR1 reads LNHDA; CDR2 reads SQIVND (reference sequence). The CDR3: CASNKGQGRDREELFF. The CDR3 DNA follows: TGTGCCAGTAACAAAGGACAGGGGCGAGACCGGGAAGAGCTGTTTTTT.

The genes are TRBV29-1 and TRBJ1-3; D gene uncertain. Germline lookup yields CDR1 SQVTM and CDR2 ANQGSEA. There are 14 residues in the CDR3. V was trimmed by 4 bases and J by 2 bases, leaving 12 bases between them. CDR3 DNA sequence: TGCAGCGTTGTTGAGGGTTCTGCTGGAAACACCATATATTTT. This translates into CSVVEGSAGNTIYF.

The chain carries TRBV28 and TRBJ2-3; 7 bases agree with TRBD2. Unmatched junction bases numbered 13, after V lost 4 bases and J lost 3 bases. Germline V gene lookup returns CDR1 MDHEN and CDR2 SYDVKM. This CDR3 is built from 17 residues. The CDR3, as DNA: TGTGCCAGCAGTTCCGCTACTAGCGCCCGTCGTACAGATACGCAGTATTTT. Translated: CASSSATSARRTDTQYF.

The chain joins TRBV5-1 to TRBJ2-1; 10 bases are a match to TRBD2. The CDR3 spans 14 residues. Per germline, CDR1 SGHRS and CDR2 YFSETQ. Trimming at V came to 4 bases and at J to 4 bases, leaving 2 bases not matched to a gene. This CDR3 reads CASSRTSGYNEQFF. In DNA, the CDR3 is TGCGCCAGCAGCCGGACTAGCGGATACAATGAGCAGTTCTTC. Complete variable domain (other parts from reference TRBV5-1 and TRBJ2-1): KAGVTQTPRYLIKTRGQQVTLSCSPISGHRSVSWYQQTPGQGLQFLFEYFSETQRNKGNFPGRFSGRQFSNSRSEMNVSTLELGDSALYLCASSRTSGYNEQFFGPGTRLTVL.

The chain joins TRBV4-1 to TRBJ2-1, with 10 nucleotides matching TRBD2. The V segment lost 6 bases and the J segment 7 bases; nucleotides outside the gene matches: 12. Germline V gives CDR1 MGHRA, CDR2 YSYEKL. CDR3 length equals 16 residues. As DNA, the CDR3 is TGCGCCAGCAGGGGGGTCGGGACTAGCGCTATAAATGAGCAGTTCTTC. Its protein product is CASRGVGTSAINEQFF.

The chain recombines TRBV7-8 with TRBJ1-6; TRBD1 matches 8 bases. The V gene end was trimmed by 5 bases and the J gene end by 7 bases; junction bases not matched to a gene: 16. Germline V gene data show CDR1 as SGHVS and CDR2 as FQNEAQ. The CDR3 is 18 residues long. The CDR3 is CASSPRQGRSDRNSPLHF. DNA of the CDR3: TGTGCCAGCAGCCCGCGACAGGGGAGAAGCGATCGGAATTCACCCCTCCACTTT.

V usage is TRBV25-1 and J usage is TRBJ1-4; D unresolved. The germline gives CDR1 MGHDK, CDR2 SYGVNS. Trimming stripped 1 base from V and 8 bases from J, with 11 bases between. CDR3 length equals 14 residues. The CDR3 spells CASSESRVKEKLFF. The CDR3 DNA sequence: TGTGCCAGCAGTGAATCTCGGGTTAAGGAAAAACTGTTTTTT.

As DNA, the CDR3 is TGTGCCACCAGTGATTCCCGGAGGAACTATGGCTACACCTTC. Its protein is CATSDSRRNYGYTF. The chain employs TRBV24-1 and TRBJ1-2, with D uncertain. The length of the CDR3 is 14 residues. V lost 2 bases and J 2 bases, leaving 8 bases between the germline ends. Germline CDR1 reads KGHDR; CDR2 reads SFDVKD.

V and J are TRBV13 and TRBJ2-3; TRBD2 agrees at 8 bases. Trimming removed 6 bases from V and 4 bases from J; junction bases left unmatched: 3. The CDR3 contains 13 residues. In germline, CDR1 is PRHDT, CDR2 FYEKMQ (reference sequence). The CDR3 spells CASSFGGADTQYF. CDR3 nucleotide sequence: TGTGCCAGCAGTTTCGGGGGGGCAGATACGCAGTATTTT.

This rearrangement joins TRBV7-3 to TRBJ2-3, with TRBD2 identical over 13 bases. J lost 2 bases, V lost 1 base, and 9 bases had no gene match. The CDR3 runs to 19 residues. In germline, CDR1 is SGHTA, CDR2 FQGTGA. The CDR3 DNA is TGTGCCAGCAGCTTAAAGGGGGGGACTAGCGGGACATACACAGATACGCAGTATTTT. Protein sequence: CASSLKGGTSGTYTDTQYF.

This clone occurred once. CDR3 in DNA: TGTGCCAGCAGCCCCGGACTAGCGGGGGGTCTTAATGAGCAGTTCTTC. Translation: CASSPGLAGGLNEQFF. The V gene is TRBV13, the J gene TRBJ2-1; 14 bases line up with TRBD2. Trimming at V came to 5 bases and at J to 7 bases, leaving 7 bases not matched to a gene. The V gene's germline CDR1 is PRHDT and CDR2 FYEKMQ (reference sequence). This CDR3 region has 16 residues.

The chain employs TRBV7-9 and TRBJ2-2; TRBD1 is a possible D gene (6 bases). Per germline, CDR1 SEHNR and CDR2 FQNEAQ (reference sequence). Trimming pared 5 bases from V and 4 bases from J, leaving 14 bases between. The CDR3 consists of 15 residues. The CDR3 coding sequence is TGTGCCAGCAGCCTAAAAGAGGGGGTCACCGGGGAGCTGTTTTTT. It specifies CASSLKEGVTGELFF.

CDR3 bases: TGTGCCAGCTCACCTTTACTAGTGGCGGGGGGAATGGAGACCCAGTACTTC. Amino acids: CASSPLLVAGGMETQYF. The rearrangement joins TRBV18 to TRBJ2-5; 8 bases line up with TRBD2. J lost 5 bases, V lost 3 bases, and 14 bases had no gene match. This CDR3 is 17 amino acids long. In germline, CDR1 is KGHSH, CDR2 LQKENI.

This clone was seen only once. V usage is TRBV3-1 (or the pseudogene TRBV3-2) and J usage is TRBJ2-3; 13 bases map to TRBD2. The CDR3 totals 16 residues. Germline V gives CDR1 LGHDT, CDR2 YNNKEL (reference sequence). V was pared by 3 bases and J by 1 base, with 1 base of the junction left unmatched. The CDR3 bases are TGTGCCAGCAGCCATGGACTAGCGGGGGGCACAGATACGCAGTATTTT. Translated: CASSHGLAGGTDTQYF.

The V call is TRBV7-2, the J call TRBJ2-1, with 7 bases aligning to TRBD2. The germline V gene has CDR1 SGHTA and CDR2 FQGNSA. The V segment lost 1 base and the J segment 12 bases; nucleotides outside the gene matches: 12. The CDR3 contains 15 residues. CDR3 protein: CASSLEGSGTKGQFF. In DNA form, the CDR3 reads TGTGCCAGCAGCTTAGAGGGATCCGGGACTAAAGGGCAGTTCTTC.

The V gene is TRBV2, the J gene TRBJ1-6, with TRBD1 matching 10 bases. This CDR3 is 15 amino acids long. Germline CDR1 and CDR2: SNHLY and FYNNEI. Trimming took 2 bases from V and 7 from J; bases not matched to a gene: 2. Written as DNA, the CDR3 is TGTGCCAGCAGTGAATGGGACAGGGGAAATTCACCCCTCCACTTT. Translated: CASSEWDRGNSPLHF. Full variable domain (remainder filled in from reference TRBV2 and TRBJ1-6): EPEVTQTPSHQVTQMGQEVILRCVPISNHLYFYWYRQILGQKVEFLVSFYNNEISEKSEIFDDQFSVERPDGSNFTLKIRSTKLEDSAMYFCASSEWDRGNSPLHFGNGTRLTVT.

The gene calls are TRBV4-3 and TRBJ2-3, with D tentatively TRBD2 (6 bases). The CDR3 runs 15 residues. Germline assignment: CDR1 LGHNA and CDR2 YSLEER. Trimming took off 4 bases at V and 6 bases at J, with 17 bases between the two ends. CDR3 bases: TGCGCCAGCAGCCCCTATAGCGGCCTCACGGATACGCAGTATTTT. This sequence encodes CASSPYSGLTDTQYF.

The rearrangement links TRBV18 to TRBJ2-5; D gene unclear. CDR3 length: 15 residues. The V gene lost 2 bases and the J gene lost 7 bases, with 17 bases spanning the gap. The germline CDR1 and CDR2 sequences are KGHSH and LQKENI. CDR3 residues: CASSPVRSQDGTQYF. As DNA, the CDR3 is TGTGCCAGCTCACCAGTCAGGTCCCAAGATGGGACCCAGTACTTC.

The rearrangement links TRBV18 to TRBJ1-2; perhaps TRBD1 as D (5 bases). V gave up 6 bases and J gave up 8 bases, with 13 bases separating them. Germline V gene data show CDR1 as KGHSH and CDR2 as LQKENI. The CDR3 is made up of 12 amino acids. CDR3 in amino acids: CASSDPGVGYTF. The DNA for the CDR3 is TGTGCCAGCTCCGACCCGGGGGTCGGCTACACCTTC.

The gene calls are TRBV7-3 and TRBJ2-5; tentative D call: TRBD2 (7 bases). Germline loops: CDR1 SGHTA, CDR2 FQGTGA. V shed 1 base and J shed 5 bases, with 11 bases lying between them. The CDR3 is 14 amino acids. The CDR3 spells CASSLMGGGETQYF. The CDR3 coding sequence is TGTGCCAGCAGCTTAATGGGAGGGGGGGAGACCCAGTACTTC. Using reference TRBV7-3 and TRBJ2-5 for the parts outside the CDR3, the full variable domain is GAGVSQTPSNKVTEKGKYVELRCDPISGHTALYWYRQSLGQGPEFLIYFQGTGAADDSGLPNDRFFAVRPEGSVSTLKIQRTERGDSAVYLCASSLMGGGETQYFGPGTRLLVL.

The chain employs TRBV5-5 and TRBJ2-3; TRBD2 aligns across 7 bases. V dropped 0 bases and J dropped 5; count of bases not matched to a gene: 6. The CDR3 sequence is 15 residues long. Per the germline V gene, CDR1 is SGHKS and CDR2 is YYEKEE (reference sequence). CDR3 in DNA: TGTGCCAGCAGCTTGGGACTGGCGGGGGTAGATACGCAGTATTTT. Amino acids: CASSLGLAGVDTQYF.

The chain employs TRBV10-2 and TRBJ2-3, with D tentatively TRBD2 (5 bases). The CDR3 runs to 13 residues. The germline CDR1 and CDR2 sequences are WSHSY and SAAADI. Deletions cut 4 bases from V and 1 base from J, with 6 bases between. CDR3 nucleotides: TGCGCCAGCAGTGCAGCGGGCACAGATACGCAGTATTTT. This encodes CASSAAGTDTQYF.

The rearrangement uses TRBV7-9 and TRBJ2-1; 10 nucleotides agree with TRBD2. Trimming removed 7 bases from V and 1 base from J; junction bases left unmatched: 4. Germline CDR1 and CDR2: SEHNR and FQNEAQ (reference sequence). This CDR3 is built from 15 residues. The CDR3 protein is CASNELAGSYNEQFF. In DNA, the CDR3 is TGTGCCAGCAACGAACTAGCGGGGTCCTACAATGAGCAGTTCTTC.

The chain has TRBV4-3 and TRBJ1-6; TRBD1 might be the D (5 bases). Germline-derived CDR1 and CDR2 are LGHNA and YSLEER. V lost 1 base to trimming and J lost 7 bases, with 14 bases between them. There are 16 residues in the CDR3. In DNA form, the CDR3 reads TGCGCCAGCAGCCAAGTGGACCATGGGGGGAATTCACCCCTCCACTTT. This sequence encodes CASSQVDHGGNSPLHF.

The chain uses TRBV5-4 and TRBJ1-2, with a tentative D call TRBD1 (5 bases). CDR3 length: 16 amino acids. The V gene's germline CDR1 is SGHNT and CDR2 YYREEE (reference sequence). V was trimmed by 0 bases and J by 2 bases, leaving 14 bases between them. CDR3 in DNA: TGTGCCAGCAGCTTGGGCGGTGGGGGGACCAACTATGGCTACACCTTC. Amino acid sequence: CASSLGGGGTNYGYTF.

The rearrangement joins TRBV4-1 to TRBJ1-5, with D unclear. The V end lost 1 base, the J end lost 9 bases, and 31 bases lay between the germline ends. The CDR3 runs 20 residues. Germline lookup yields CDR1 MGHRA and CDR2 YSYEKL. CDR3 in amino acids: CASSQVFVGSQIPPRSPQHF. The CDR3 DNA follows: TGCGCCAGCAGCCAAGTCTTTGTCGGGTCGCAGATTCCGCCGAGATCGCCCCAGCATTTT.